Each of the 28 T cell receptor beta chains below was sequenced from the same sample in a study of regulatory T cells in long-lasting Graves disease (dated by TCRdb to the early 2020s). The label giving this sample's time point can be read as: newly diagnosed GD, antithyroid drugs for less than 3 months. For both TCR sequencing and RNA sequencing, RNA was extracted from PBMCs using TRIzol. The library was made by multiplex PCR. The instrument given in TCRdb is Illumina HiSeq 4000. To build TCR beta libraries, CDR3 regions were amplified by Arm-PCR using iRepertoire HTBI primers. Through fastp at Q25 and MiXCR, TCRdb rebuilt clones from the public reads, retaining in-frame beta chains. CDR3 protein sequences are deduplicated, and each keeps its most common genes and DNA. Here the sample has roughly 380,000 distinct CDR3 sequences; roughly 17% occur a single time. Jointly, the top ten make up 25% to 30% of the sample.

The same data also went into a second study, on T cells in Graves' hyperthyroidism and ophthalmopathy.

The source was peripheral blood mononuclear cells (PBMCs), collected at new diagnosis, from a patient treated with antithyroid drugs. These receptors all stem from a man aged 35 to 55 with Graves disease. Donor details come from another sample of the same person, matched by shared clones.

At least ten counts were recorded for this clonotype. The chain employs TRBV7-2 and TRBJ2-5, with a weak D call TRBD2 (6 bases). The germline V gene encodes CDR1 SGHTA and CDR2 FQGNSA. The CDR3 consists of 13 residues. V lost 7 bases and J 4 bases, leaving 13 bases between the germline ends. CDR3 in amino acids: CASKKPGLETQYF. In nucleotides, the CDR3 is TGTGCCAGCAAGAAACCGGGACTAGAGACCCAGTACTTC.

This clonotype was recorded at least ten times. The gene calls are TRBV5-1 and TRBJ1-5; no reliable D call. The length of the CDR3 is 15 residues. CDR1 and CDR2 (germline): SGHRS, YFSETQ. V shed 5 bases and J shed 0 bases, with 12 bases lying between them. The chain's CDR3 is CASRGDPNSNQPQHF. As DNA, the CDR3 is TGCGCCAGCAGGGGCGACCCAAATAGCAATCAGCCCCAGCATTTT.

In regard to this clonotype: A single base separates this from a much larger clone, so it may be a read error. As the CDR3 is not closed by the conserved phenylalanine or tryptophan, this likely results from a read error. The rearrangement joins TRBV7-8 to TRBJ2-7, with no clear D. V shed 6 bases and J shed 4 bases, with 19 bases lying between them. CDR3 length equals 15 residues. Germline V lookup: CDR1 SGHVS, CDR2 FQNEAQ. The CDR3 DNA follows: TGTGCCAGCAGTGCACGCCACAGCCTGGGGTACGAGCAGTACCTC. Encoded protein: CASSARHSLGYEQYL.

This clonotype was picked up a small number of times. One end of the junction fails to match germline, which may point to a read error. The V and J genes are TRBV2 and TRBJ1-4; D ambiguous. The germline V gene encodes CDR1 SNHLY and CDR2 FYNNEI. The CDR3 totals 13 residues. The CDR3 is CASREQPHENLFF. CDR3 nucleotide sequence: TGTGCCAGCAGGGAGCAACCGCATGAAAACCTGTTTTTT.

This clonotype turned up a few times. The chain links TRBV6-2 or TRBV6-3 to TRBJ1-5; unclear D gene. The CDR3 is 13 amino acids. Per germline, CDR1 MNHEY and CDR2 SVGEGT. Trimming pared 6 bases from V and 6 bases from J, leaving 12 bases between. This chain's CDR3 is CASRPGTSQPQHF. For the CDR3, the DNA is TGTGCCAGCAGGCCGGGTACCAGTCAGCCCCAGCATTTT.

In this sample, this clonotype turned up many times. J is TRBJ2-3 and V is TRBV18; D possibly corresponds to TRBD1 (6 bases). Germline loops: CDR1 KGHSH, CDR2 LQKENI. This CDR3 has 14 amino acids. V dropped 3 bases and J dropped 4 bases, with 11 bases sitting between them. CDR3 protein: CASSPGQLSDTQYF. The CDR3 DNA follows: TGTGCCAGCTCACCCGGACAGCTCTCAGATACGCAGTATTTT.

This clonotype was seen only a few times. The chain is built from TRBV19 and TRBJ2-1; D perhaps matches TRBD1 (5 bases). This CDR3 region has 13 residues. Trimming removed 4 bases from V and 7 bases from J, with 11 bases in between. CDR1 and CDR2 from the germline V gene are LNHDA and SQIVND (reference sequence). The CDR3 loop reads CASSTHKGNEQFF. In DNA form, the CDR3 reads TGTGCCAGTAGTACCCATAAGGGGAATGAGCAGTTCTTC.

Many counts were recorded for this clonotype. This chain joins TRBV2 and TRBJ2-3, with TRBD2 as a possible D gene (5 bases). Trimming took off 4 bases at V and 2 bases at J, with 16 bases between the two ends. The CDR3 has 16 residues. From germline, CDR1 is SNHLY and CDR2 FYNNEI. CDR3 sequence: CASSATMGRYTDTQYF. The DNA for the CDR3 is TGTGCCAGCAGTGCTACAATGGGGAGATACACAGATACGCAGTATTTT. The variable domain in full, with the rest retrieved from reference TRBV2 and TRBJ2-3, is EPEVTQTPSHQVTQMGQEVILRCVPISNHLYFYWYRQILGQKVEFLVSFYNNEISEKSEIFDDQFSVERPDGSNFTLKIRSTKLEDSAMYFCASSATMGRYTDTQYFGPGTRLTVL.

This clonotype was observed many times. J is TRBJ2-3 and V is TRBV7-2, with 9 bases identical to TRBD2. The CDR3 runs to 16 residues. The junction had 4 bases not matched to a gene; V was cut back by 2 bases and J by 1 base. Germline values: CDR1 SGHTA, CDR2 FQGNSA. This CDR3 is CASSLWRGGRTDTQYF. As DNA, the CDR3 is TGTGCCAGCAGCTTATGGCGGGGGGGGCGCACAGATACGCAGTATTTT.

The rearrangement joins TRBV28 to TRBJ2-3; D is perhaps TRBD1 or TRBD2 (6 bases each). Germline CDR1 MDHEN, CDR2 SYDVKM. The CDR3 consists of 15 residues. V was clipped by 2 bases and J by 3 bases, with 12 bases between them. This CDR3 is CASSLRGRGTDTQYF. The CDR3 bases are TGTGCCAGCAGTTTACGGGGGCGGGGTACAGATACGCAGTATTTT.

This clonotype has only one observation. A much bigger clone sits one base away, suggesting this may be a read error. The chain recombines TRBV3-1 with TRBJ1-2; D is ambiguous. Germline loops: CDR1 LGHDT, CDR2 YNNKEL (reference sequence). CDR3 length equals 14 residues. In DNA, the CDR3 is TGTGCCAGCAGCCAAGATCACGGAAACTATGGCTACGCCTTC. Its translation is CASSQDHGNYGYAF.

This clonotype was recorded many times. The rearrangement links TRBV6-1 to TRBJ2-3; perhaps TRBD1 as D (6 bases). The germline V gene encodes CDR1 MNHNS and CDR2 SASEGT. Trimming took off 6 bases at V and 5 bases at J, with 15 bases between the two ends. CDR3 size: 14 residues. CDR3 sequence: CASSDSGAQDTQYF. In DNA form, the CDR3 reads TGTGCCAGCAGCGATTCAGGGGCCCAAGATACGCAGTATTTT.

The CDR3 sequence: CASSPHPTSGGAGDEQFF. The CDR3 region has the DNA TGTGCCAGCAGCCCACATCCGACTAGCGGGGGGGCCGGGGATGAGCAGTTCTTC. This sequence joins TRBV7-3 and TRBJ2-1, with 14 bases lining up with TRBD2. This CDR3 region has 18 residues. V dropped 5 bases and J dropped 8; count of bases not matched to a gene: 14. CDR1 SGHTA and CDR2 FQGTGA come from the germline V gene. The entire variable domain, with the rest obtained from reference TRBV7-3 and TRBJ2-1, is as follows: GAGVSQTPSNKVTEKGKYVELRCDPISGHTALYWYRQSLGQGPEFLIYFQGTGAADDSGLPNDRFFAVRPEGSVSTLKIQRTERGDSAVYLCASSPHPTSGGAGDEQFFGPGTRLTVL.

This clonotype was picked up many times. The rearrangement joins TRBV2 to TRBJ2-5, with D possibly called TRBD1 or TRBD2 (6 bases each). The germline CDR1 and CDR2 sequences are SNHLY and FYNNEI. V lost 10 bases to trimming and J lost 7 bases, with 22 bases between them. The CDR3 has 14 residues. CDR3 in amino acids: CANNRALALGTQYF. The CDR3 bases are TGTGCCAACAACAGGGCTCTAGCGTTGGGGACCCAGTACTTC.

This clonotype was seen at least ten times. The J gene is TRBJ2-5, the V gene TRBV29-1; possible D gene TRBD1, 5 bases. Trimming left V 5 bases short and J 0 bases short, with 10 bases between. Germline V gene data show CDR1 as SQVTM and CDR2 as ANQGSEA. This CDR3 has 13 residues. This CDR3 is CSVQKTDQETQYF. The CDR3 nucleotides read TGCAGCGTTCAGAAGACAGACCAAGAGACCCAGTACTTC.

CDR3 amino acids: CASGSPARLAGGAKNIQYF. The CDR3 region has the DNA TGTGCTAGTGGTTCCCCCGCCCGGCTGGCCGGGGGGGCCAAAAACATTCAGTACTTC. This sequence joins TRBV12-5 and TRBJ2-4; 7 nucleotides agree with TRBD2. The germline CDR1 and CDR2 sequences are LGHNT and FRNRAP. Germline trimming cut 4 bases from V and 1 base from J; bases unmatched to any gene: 16. This CDR3 region has 19 residues.

The rearrangement links TRBV4-3 to TRBJ1-3; no clear D gene. V was shortened by 1 base and J by 2 bases, with 12 bases between the two germline ends. The CDR3 spans 16 residues. Germline CDR1 is LGHNA and CDR2 is YSLEER. CDR3 in amino acids: CASSQGSWGTGNTIYF. In DNA, the CDR3 is TGCGCCAGCAGCCAAGGGAGCTGGGGTACTGGAAACACCATATATTTT.

This clonotype was observed at least ten times. The rearrangement joins TRBV11-2 to TRBJ2-5, with TRBD1 identical over 9 bases. This CDR3 is 14 amino acids long. V lost 5 bases to trimming and J lost 5 bases; unmatched junction nucleotides: 6. Germline CDR1 SGHAT, CDR2 FQNNGV. The chain's CDR3 is CASSLLDRGETQYF. CDR3 DNA sequence: TGTGCCAGCAGCCTACTCGACAGGGGGGAGACCCAGTACTTC.

This clonotype was recorded at least ten times. The chain recombines TRBV7-9 with TRBJ1-1; TRBD1 might be the D (6 bases). CDR1 is SEHNR and CDR2 is FQNEAQ in the germline V gene (reference sequence). Trimming shortened V by 5 bases and J by 1 base, and 17 bases separated the two germline ends. This CDR3 contains 16 residues. The CDR3 coding sequence is TGTGCCAGCAGCCTCTCATGGGGGCCAGCGAACACTGAAGCTTTCTTT. Its translation is CASSLSWGPANTEAFF. Full variable domain (rest looked up from reference TRBV7-9 and TRBJ1-1): DTGVSQNPRHKITKRGQNVTFRCDPISEHNRLYWYRQTLGQGPEFLTYFQNEAQLEKSRLLSDRFSAERPKGSFSTLEIQRTEQGDSAMYLCASSLSWGPANTEAFFGQGTRLTVV.

This clonotype was picked up many times. CDR3 sequence (DNA): TGTGCCAGCTCACCATCCACACAGCGCCGAGAAAAACTGTTTTTT. It yields the protein CASSPSTQRREKLFF. The chain uses TRBV18 and TRBJ1-4; D not resolved. CDR1 KGHSH and CDR2 LQKENI come from the germline V gene. V was cut by 2 bases and J by 8 bases, with 15 bases left in between. This CDR3 region has 15 residues. The full variable domain, its missing parts supplied by reference TRBV18 and TRBJ1-4, is NAGVMQNPRHLVRRRGQEARLRCSPMKGHSHVYWYRQLPEEGLKFMVYLQKENIIDESGMPKERFSAEFPKEGPSILRIQQVVRGDSAAYFCASSPSTQRREKLFFGSGTQLSVL.

This clonotype came up a few times. The chain is built from TRBV20-1 and TRBJ2-7; possibly TRBD1 for D (6 bases). The germline CDR1 and CDR2 sequences are DFQATT and SNEGSKA (reference sequence). Deletions cut 0 bases from V and 2 bases from J, with 14 bases between. CDR3 length: 15 amino acids. The CDR3 loop is CSARDPTGPPYEQYF. The CDR3 nucleotides read TGCAGTGCTAGAGATCCAACAGGGCCCCCCTACGAGCAGTACTTC.

There are many counts of this clonotype. The chain has TRBV20-1 and TRBJ1-1, with D possibly TRBD1 on 5 matching bases. Trimming stripped 8 bases from V and 4 bases from J, with 14 bases between. This CDR3 has 12 residues. Germline assignment: CDR1 DFQATT and CDR2 SNEGSKA (reference sequence). DNA for the CDR3: TGCAGTCCTACACCGAGGGGCACTGAAGCTTTCTTT. This sequence encodes CSPTPRGTEAFF.

The chain carries TRBV4-1 and TRBJ2-7; D unresolved. Per germline, CDR1 MGHRA and CDR2 YSYEKL. The V gene lost 4 bases and the J gene lost 4 bases, with 17 bases spanning the gap. The CDR3 loop spans 15 amino acids. The CDR3 here is CASSPVKDGVYEQYF. CDR3 sequence (DNA): TGCGCCAGCAGCCCCGTGAAGGACGGAGTTTACGAGCAGTACTTC.

The rearrangement uses TRBV5-4 and TRBJ2-7, with 11 bases identical to TRBD1. The trim removed 5 bases at V and 6 bases at J, leaving 7 bases unmatched. Germline V gives CDR1 SGHNT, CDR2 YYREEE (reference sequence). This CDR3 has 14 amino acids. The CDR3 protein is CASRGGGTGGEQYF. The CDR3 DNA follows: TGTGCCAGCAGAGGAGGGGGGACAGGGGGCGAGCAGTACTTC.

This clonotype was recorded many times. This rearrangement joins TRBV2 to TRBJ1-1, with 9 bases fitting TRBD1. Per germline, CDR1 SNHLY and CDR2 FYNNEI. V lost 6 bases and J lost 4; bases outside the gene matches: 9. The CDR3 has 15 amino acids. The CDR3 DNA reads as TGTGCCAGCAGGGTAACAGGGGGCTGGTCCACTGAAGCTTTCTTT. As protein: CASRVTGGWSTEAFF.

The V and J genes are TRBV5-1 and TRBJ1-5; TRBD1 is a possible D gene (6 bases). Germline CDR1 reads SGHRS; CDR2 reads YFSETQ. This CDR3 comprises 10 residues. Trimming took off 9 bases at V and 7 bases at J, with 8 bases between the two ends. The CDR3 DNA reads TGCGCCAAGGGGGGGCAGCCCCAGCATTTT. Translated: CAKGGQPQHF.

This clonotype was counted a few times. One end of the junction fails to match germline, which may point to a read error. J is TRBJ2-1 and V is TRBV5-1; 7 bases map to TRBD1. In germline, CDR1 is SGHRS, CDR2 YFSETQ. The CDR3 is 14 residues long. DNA for the CDR3: TGCGCCAGCAGCGTCGGGACAGTCGGCAATGAGCAGTCCTTC. This sequence encodes CASSVGTVGNEQSF. Combining the CDR3 with reference TRBV5-1 and TRBJ2-1 gives the whole variable domain KAGVTQTPRYLIKTRGQQVTLSCSPISGHRSVSWYQQTPGQGLQFLFEYFSETQRNKGNFPGRFSGRQFSNSRSEMNVSTLELGDSALYLCASSVGTVGNEQSFGPGTRLTVL.

V usage is TRBV7-3 and J usage is TRBJ2-3; 7 nucleotides agree with TRBD1. CDR3 size: 15 residues. The germline gives CDR1 SGHTA, CDR2 FQGTGA. V gave up 1 base and J gave up 4 bases; unmatched junction bases: 5. The CDR3 loop is CASSLIQGVADTQYF. Here the CDR3 DNA reads TGTGCCAGCAGCTTAATTCAGGGGGTCGCAGATACGCAGTATTTT.